Each of the 18 T cell receptor beta chains below was sequenced from the same sample in a study of T cells of healthy individuals. One entry per CDR3 protein results from TCRdb running MiXCR on the 5' RACE reads. The table records about 96,000 distinct CDR3 sequences, approximately 16% of them present only once. The source is a human donor in good health.

This clonotype has a handful of counts. The chain combines TRBV20-1 with TRBJ2-4; weak D call: TRBD1 (5 bases). V was shortened by 6 bases and J by 5 bases, with 11 bases between the two germline ends. This CDR3 contains 12 residues. Germline values: CDR1 DFQATT, CDR2 SNEGSKA (reference sequence). The CDR3 region is CSAAPTENIQYF. The CDR3 DNA is TGCAGTGCCGCCCCGACAGAAAACATTCAGTACTTC.

This clonotype has a count of ten or more. The V gene is TRBV20-1, the J gene TRBJ1-2, with 7 bases fitting TRBD1. Losses at the gene ends were 3 bases for V and 4 bases for J; bases not matched to a gene: 8. This CDR3 is built from 14 residues. Germline V gene sequence: CDR1 DFQATT, CDR2 SNEGSKA (reference sequence). CDR3 sequence reads: CSARGRGNFYGYTF. The CDR3 bases are TGCAGTGCTAGGGGCAGGGGGAACTTCTATGGCTACACCTTC.

This clonotype was counted only a few times. This chain joins TRBV20-1 and TRBJ2-1; D may match TRBD1 or TRBD2 (5 bases each). The CDR3 has 14 residues. The V end lost 3 bases, the J end lost 9 bases, and 18 bases lay between the germline ends. Germline assignment: CDR1 DFQATT and CDR2 SNEGSKA (reference sequence). The CDR3 sequence: CSASKRYWDGEQFF. In DNA, the CDR3 is TGCAGTGCTAGTAAAAGATACTGGGACGGTGAGCAGTTCTTC.

This clonotype appeared many times. The chain's CDR3 is CSARDPREESYEQYF. CDR3 bases: TGCAGTGCTAGAGATCCGCGGGAGGAGTCCTACGAGCAGTACTTC. The J gene is TRBJ2-7, the V gene TRBV20-1; TRBD2 aligns across 8 bases. V dropped 0 bases and J dropped 1; count of bases not matched to a gene: 5. Per germline, CDR1 DFQATT and CDR2 SNEGSKA (reference sequence). The CDR3 sequence is 15 residues long.

The rearrangement links TRBV5-6 to TRBJ2-5, with TRBD1 matching over 10 bases. J gave up 5 bases and V 7 bases, and 8 bases lay outside the gene matches. This CDR3 contains 14 residues. In germline, CDR1 is SGHDT, CDR2 YYEEEE. Here the CDR3 reads CASSSGTGVETQYF. DNA of the CDR3: TGTGCCAGCTCCTCCGGGACAGGGGTCGAGACCCAGTACTTC.

The genes are TRBV6-6 and TRBJ2-2, with 11 bases aligning to TRBD1. Germline CDR1 MNHNY, CDR2 SVGAGI (reference sequence). J lost 2 bases, V lost 6 bases, and 2 bases had no gene match. This CDR3 is built from 15 residues. The DNA for the CDR3 is TGTGCCAGCAGATGGACAGGGGGCAACACCGGGGAGCTGTTTTTT. This gives the protein CASRWTGGNTGELFF.

The chain carries TRBV12-3 or TRBV12-4 and TRBJ2-3; no reliable D call. V lost 6 bases, J lost 5 bases, and 15 bases lay in between. The CDR3 length is 14 residues. The CDR3 DNA follows: TGTGCCAGCAGCAACTGGAGAGAGAGAGATACGCAGTATTTT. It is translated as CASSNWRERDTQYF.

This clonotype was detected a few times. The rearrangement links TRBV20-1 to TRBJ2-3; D is ambiguous. CDR1 DFQATT and CDR2 SNEGSKA come from the germline V gene (reference sequence). Trimming removed 6 bases from V and 1 base from J, with 14 bases in between. The CDR3 spans 14 residues. The CDR3 DNA reads TGCAGTGCACAATCCAGTGTAGGCACAGATACGCAGTATTTT. Translated, it gives CSAQSSVGTDTQYF.

Regarding this clonotype: This may be a read error, as it is one base from a much larger clone. The rearrangement joins TRBV11-2 to TRBJ2-1; TRBD2 agrees at 12 bases. In germline, CDR1 is SGHAT, CDR2 FQNNGV. V was clipped by 0 bases and J by 12 bases; unmatched bases: 12. The CDR3 length is 17 residues. The CDR3 DNA sequence: TGTGCCAGCAGCTTAGATGAAGCGGCTAGCGGGAGGGGTGGGCAGTTCTTC. It encodes CASSLDEAASGRGGQFF.

This clonotype appeared a few times. The chain couples TRBV5-1 to TRBJ1-1; D is possibly TRBD1 (6 bases). CDR1 is SGHRS, CDR2 YFSETQ, per germline. V dropped 6 bases and J dropped 7 bases, with 13 bases sitting between them. This CDR3 has 12 residues. In DNA, the CDR3 is TGCGCCAGCACCCCCGTAGGGGGTGAAGCTTTCTTT. The encoded protein is CASTPVGGEAFF. The complete variable domain, with remaining parts taken from reference TRBV5-1 and TRBJ1-1, reads KAGVTQTPRYLIKTRGQQVTLSCSPISGHRSVSWYQQTPGQGLQFLFEYFSETQRNKGNFPGRFSGRQFSNSRSEMNVSTLELGDSALYLCASTPVGGEAFFGQGTRLTVV.

This clonotype showed up many times. The chain links TRBV27 to TRBJ1-1; a possible D gene is TRBD1 (5 bases). With 1 base removed from V and 7 bases from J, the gap between germline ends came to 10 bases. The CDR3 covers 13 residues. In germline, CDR1 is MNHEY, CDR2 SMNVEV (reference sequence). The CDR3 DNA sequence: TGTGCCAGCAGTTTATTCGGGGGTGATGAAGCTTTCTTT. This translates into CASSLFGGDEAFF.

The V gene is TRBV27, the J gene TRBJ2-4; possibly TRBD1 for D (6 bases). The CDR3 has 15 amino acids. V shed 6 bases and J shed 2 bases, with 14 bases lying between them. Germline V gene data show CDR1 as MNHEY and CDR2 as SMNVEV (reference sequence). CDR3 sequence reads: CASSPSGTTKNIQYF. DNA for the CDR3: TGTGCCAGCAGCCCGTCGGGGACAACCAAAAACATTCAGTACTTC.

This clonotype was counted at least ten times. CDR3 sequence (DNA): TGCAGTGCTAGACAGGGCCTCTCAGAGCATTTT. Its translation: CSARQGLSEHF. The rearrangement links TRBV20-1 to TRBJ1-5, with D perhaps TRBD1 (5 bases). The CDR3 runs 11 residues. Germline loops: CDR1 DFQATT, CDR2 SNEGSKA (reference sequence). V lost 2 bases, J lost 14 bases, and 13 bases lay in between.

This clonotype showed up many times. In DNA form, the CDR3 reads TGTGCCAGCAGTTACTCTTTCGCCGGCGAGCAGTACTTC. This codes for CASSYSFAGEQYF. The V gene is TRBV6-2 or TRBV6-3, the J gene TRBJ2-7; D is unresolved. The germline V gene encodes CDR1 MNHEY and CDR2 SVGEGT. V was cut by 0 bases and J by 6 bases, with 9 bases left in between. The CDR3 spans 13 residues.

J is TRBJ2-1 and V is TRBV4-3; 7 bases are shared with TRBD2. The ends lost 0 bases at V and 3 bases at J; junction bases unmatched: 5. Looked up from germline, CDR1 is LGHNA and CDR2 is YSLEER. This CDR3 comprises 16 residues. The CDR3 DNA reads as TGCGCCAGCAGCCAAGATAGGGAGGGAGGCTACAATGAGCAGTTCTTC. Translation gives CASSQDREGGYNEQFF.

This clonotype was seen at least ten times. The chain is built from TRBV12-3 or TRBV12-4 and TRBJ1-2; 8 bases map to TRBD1. V lost 6 bases and J lost 4; bases outside the gene matches: 7. The CDR3 runs to 14 residues. CDR3 amino acids: CASRRTGRVYGYTF. DNA for the CDR3: TGTGCCAGCAGACGGACAGGGAGGGTCTATGGCTACACCTTC.

This clonotype was seen ten or more times. This chain links TRBV4-3 with TRBJ2-1, with D possibly matching TRBD2 (5 bases). CDR3 size: 15 residues. Germline CDR1 and CDR2: LGHNA and YSLEER. With 5 bases removed from V and 0 bases from J, the gap between germline ends came to 11 bases. The CDR3 is CASSSSGYSYNEQFF. The CDR3 DNA reads as TGCGCCAGCAGCTCCAGCGGATACTCCTACAATGAGCAGTTCTTC.

The gene calls are TRBV12-3 or TRBV12-4 and TRBJ2-3; D possibly corresponds to TRBD1 (6 bases). CDR3 size: 15 residues. V lost 3 bases to trimming and J lost 4 bases, with 14 bases between them. CDR3 residues: CASSFVQGTADTQYF. CDR3 nucleotides: TGTGCCAGCAGTTTCGTGCAGGGGACGGCAGATACGCAGTATTTT.